Shown below are 19 T cell receptor beta chains from a single sample sequenced in a study of response to subunit inactivated influenza vaccine. Each CDR3 protein is one row after TCRdb ran MiXCR on the RT-PCR reads. The sample shows 450,000 to 700,000 distinct CDR3 sequences, less than 15% of them seen only once. This specimen was PBMCs from blood, taken 11 to 12 days after vaccination. These receptors were collected from a man aged 50 or older who received an inactivated influenza vaccine.

This clonotype was seen more than once but under ten times. The V and J genes are TRBV12-3 or TRBV12-4 and TRBJ1-1; the D is unclear. V was clipped by 6 bases and J by 5 bases, with 10 bases between them. The CDR3 sequence is 12 residues long. In DNA form, the CDR3 reads TGTGCCAGCAGGCTTGATGGGACTGAAGCTTTCTTT. Translated, it gives CASRLDGTEAFF.

This clonotype was seen a few times. The chain's CDR3 is CASSLEGYTYNEQFF. The CDR3, as DNA: TGTGCCAGCAGTTTAGAGGGGTATACCTACAATGAGCAGTTCTTC. The chain has TRBV12-3 or TRBV12-4 and TRBJ2-1; D is perhaps TRBD1 (5 bases). The CDR3 has 15 amino acids. The V end lost 1 base, the J end lost 2 bases, and 9 bases lay between the germline ends.

This clonotype was observed a few times. This chain links TRBV28 with TRBJ2-3, with TRBD1 matching 10 bases. The germline gives CDR1 MDHEN, CDR2 SYDVKM. The CDR3 has 16 amino acids. Trimming cost V 4 bases and J 3 bases; bases outside gene matches: 7. The DNA of the CDR3 is TGTGCCAGCAGTTCCCTAGGGGACAGGGGAACAGATACGCAGTATTTT. Protein product: CASSSLGDRGTDTQYF.

This chain links TRBV24-1 with TRBJ2-3; TRBD1 aligns across 7 bases. The junction had 7 bases not matched to a gene; V was cut back by 7 bases and J by 4 bases. Germline lookup yields CDR1 KGHDR and CDR2 SFDVKD. The CDR3 consists of 14 residues. This CDR3 reads CATRSTGSADTQYF. CDR3 bases: TGTGCCACCAGATCGACAGGGAGCGCAGATACGCAGTATTTT.

This rearrangement joins TRBV6-1 to TRBJ1-5, with 11 positions matching TRBD1. V shed 3 bases and J 8 bases; nucleotides not matched to a gene: 9. The CDR3 has 16 amino acids. Germline V gene sequence: CDR1 MNHNS, CDR2 SASEGT. The CDR3 DNA follows: TGTGCCAGCAGTGACCCCGGACAGGGGGCCGGGAAGCCCCAGCATTTT. Its protein is CASSDPGQGAGKPQHF.

This clonotype was seen a handful of times. The rearrangement links TRBV12-3 or TRBV12-4 to TRBJ2-3; either TRBD1 or TRBD2 may supply D (5 bases each). The CDR3 loop spans 16 amino acids. Deletions cut 5 bases from V and 1 base from J, with 16 bases between. The CDR3 spells CASSPQTVGRTDTQYF. DNA for the CDR3: TGTGCCAGCAGTCCACAGACAGTGGGACGCACAGATACGCAGTATTTT.

The rearrangement uses TRBV6-1 and TRBJ2-1, with 7 bases fitting TRBD1. This CDR3 region has 14 residues. The V and J ends lost 8 bases and 6 bases, in that order; junction bases with no gene match: 10. The germline V gene has CDR1 MNHNS and CDR2 SASEGT. The DNA of the CDR3 is TGTGCCAGCCGCAGACAGGGATTCAGCAATGAGCAGTTCTTC. Translation gives CASRRQGFSNEQFF.

This clonotype was found a few times. V usage is TRBV19 and J usage is TRBJ2-1; 7 bases fit TRBD2. The germline V gene has CDR1 LNHDA and CDR2 SQIVND (reference sequence). Trimming at V came to 9 bases and at J to 4 bases, leaving 12 bases not matched to a gene. The CDR3 sequence is 15 residues long. The CDR3 coding sequence is TGTGCCAGCTCTTTTCCGGGACTACCATACAATGAGCAGTTCTTC. Its translation is CASSFPGLPYNEQFF.

The chain recombines TRBV4-2 with TRBJ2-3, with 8 bases fitting TRBD2. Unmatched junction bases numbered 9, after V lost 4 bases and J lost 0 bases. Germline CDR1 LGHNA, CDR2 YNFKEQ. The CDR3 sequence is 17 residues long. The chain's CDR3 is CASSLSTSGTSTDTQYF. As DNA, the CDR3 is TGTGCCAGCAGCCTCTCTACTAGCGGCACTAGCACAGATACGCAGTATTTT.

This clonotype turned up a few times. The chain joins TRBV6-1 to TRBJ2-6; the match to TRBD1 covers 10 bases. J gave up 1 base and V 5 bases, and 5 bases lay outside the gene matches. Germline V lookup: CDR1 MNHNS, CDR2 SASEGT. The CDR3 is 17 amino acids. In DNA, the CDR3 is TGTGCCAGCAGTCCGACAGGGGGCGCTTCTGGGGCCAACGTCCTGACTTTC. It specifies CASSPTGGASGANVLTF.

The CDR3 DNA reads TGTGCCAGCAAACAATCGGTCAATGAGCAGTTCTTC. This gives the protein CASKQSVNEQFF. This chain uses TRBV2 with TRBJ2-1, with D unresolved. Deletions cut 7 bases from V and 6 bases from J, with 10 bases between. In germline, CDR1 is SNHLY, CDR2 FYNNEI. The CDR3 spans 12 residues.

J is TRBJ2-2 and V is TRBV12-3 or TRBV12-4, with TRBD2 matching over 12 bases. The CDR3 covers 16 residues. V shed 5 bases and J 4 bases; nucleotides not matched to a gene: 5. The CDR3 loop reads CASSVPGLAGTGELFF. DNA of the CDR3: TGTGCCAGCAGTGTTCCGGGACTAGCGGGCACCGGGGAGCTGTTTTTT.

V gene TRBV6-2 or TRBV6-3 combines with J gene TRBJ2-7, with TRBD2 identical over 9 bases. Trimming cost V 2 bases and J 3 bases; bases outside gene matches: 2. Looked up from germline, CDR1 is MNHEY and CDR2 is SVGEGT. This CDR3 has 14 residues. CDR3 in amino acids: CASSYMREGYEQYF. In DNA, the CDR3 is TGTGCCAGCAGTTACATGCGGGAGGGCTACGAGCAGTACTTC.

This clonotype was picked up many times. The rearrangement joins TRBV24-1 to TRBJ2-1; D gene unclear. Germline V gene data show CDR1 as KGHDR and CDR2 as SFDVKD. Trimming shortened V by 3 bases and J by 8 bases, and 16 bases separated the two germline ends. The CDR3 contains 15 residues. CDR3 sequence: CATSDGARLGHEQFF. The CDR3 DNA reads TGTGCCACCAGTGATGGCGCTCGATTGGGCCATGAGCAGTTCTTC.

This clonotype has ten or more counts. This rearrangement joins TRBV2 to TRBJ2-1; weak D call: TRBD2 (7 bases). CDR1 is SNHLY, CDR2 FYNNEI, per germline. Trimming removed 4 bases from V and 4 bases from J, with 23 bases in between. CDR3 length: 18 amino acids. The CDR3 DNA reads as TGTGCCAGCAGTGTACGCGGCTTGGGGGGGGGCCCTTACAATGAGCAGTTCTTC. It translates to CASSVRGLGGGPYNEQFF.

This clonotype has only a few counts. The gene calls are TRBV15 and TRBJ1-6, with D possibly TRBD1 on 6 matching bases. The length of the CDR3 is 14 residues. V dropped 3 bases and J dropped 9 bases, with 12 bases sitting between them. Germline lookup yields CDR1 LNHNV and CDR2 YYDKDF (reference sequence). The CDR3 spells CATSSTGQGSPLHF. DNA for the CDR3: TGTGCCACCAGCAGTACAGGGCAAGGTTCACCCCTCCACTTT. Drawing the rest from reference TRBV15 and TRBJ1-6, the complete variable domain is DAMVIQNPRYQVTQFGKPVTLSCSQTLNHNVMYWYQQKSSQAPKLLFHYYDKDFNNEADTPDNFQSRRPNTSFCFLDIRSPGLGDTAMYLCATSSTGQGSPLHFGNGTRLTVT.

This sequence joins TRBV2 and TRBJ2-7, with D possibly matching TRBD2 (6 bases). The CDR3 runs 15 residues. Per germline, CDR1 SNHLY and CDR2 FYNNEI. Trimming pared 6 bases from V and 6 bases from J, leaving 21 bases between. The CDR3 here is CASRGGGKVGFEQYF. CDR3 nucleotides: TGTGCCAGCAGGGGAGGAGGGAAGGTGGGGTTCGAGCAGTACTTC.

V and J are TRBV14 and TRBJ2-7; TRBD2 matches at 11 bases. Germline assignment: CDR1 SGHDN and CDR2 FVKESK. The ends lost 1 base at V and 6 bases at J; junction bases unmatched: 26. This CDR3 spans 22 amino acids. The CDR3 sequence: CASSQGPGQGILNLAGGPEQYF. The CDR3 nucleotides are TGTGCCAGCAGCCAAGGTCCGGGACAGGGCATCCTAAACCTAGCGGGAGGCCCCGAGCAGTACTTC.

The chain joins TRBV7-2 to TRBJ2-7; 7 bases line up with TRBD1. With V trimmed by 2 bases and J by 3 bases, 4 bases remained unmatched. Germline V gene data show CDR1 as SGHTA and CDR2 as FQGNSA. The CDR3 extends over 14 amino acids. The CDR3 loop is CASSLPGTDYEQYF. The CDR3 nucleotides read TGTGCCAGCAGCTTACCAGGGACAGACTACGAGCAGTACTTC.